The sequence of this TCR beta chain was determined in a study of monozygotic twins with inflammatory bowel disease (dated by TCRdb to between 2017 and 2020). Regarding the study in general: A total of roughly 28 monozygotic twin pairs were included in the full study, comprising nine German pairs (four IBD-concordant, five IBD-discordant) and 19 IBD-discordant Danish pairs. Each individual had, on average, about 151 000 unique TCRalpha sequences and 181 000 unique TCRbeta sequences available for analysis. The search for disease-associated traits relied mainly on comparing, within discordant pairs, IBD patients with their genetically identical healthy co-twins.

From each donor, an approximately 2.5 ml peripheral blood sample was collected into PAXgene tubes and kept at -80 degrees C. Total RNA was isolated from whole blood with the PAXgene blood miRNA kit on an automated QIAcube, without T cell sorting. Peripheral blood from monozygotic twin pairs who were concordant or discordant for inflammatory bowel disease underwent deep TCRalpha and TCRbeta repertoire profiling using unique molecular barcoding. Smoking habits were recorded for all twin pairs, with individuals classified as current, former or never smokers. The research as a whole found: Concordant and discordant twins showed no difference in repertoire similarity, possibly because of limited statistical power. Because patients were on differing immunosuppressive treatments, the repertoires may have picked up extra background noise and inter-individual variability. Compared with healthy twins, IBD patients had fewer clonotypes in common with other individuals, a difference most pronounced in patients showing signs of disease activity. The results gave no support for a single strong signal or clonotype linked to IBD. TCRbeta repertoire diversity, by inverse Simpson index, was decreased in IBD patients compared with their healthy co-twins. Different T cell subtypes could not be distinguished in the analysis.

The CDR3 spans 17 residues, from the cysteine through the phenylalanine. No DNA is recorded. For CDR1 and CDR2, the germline V gene lists MGHRA and YSYEKL. Concerning this clonotype: The antigen it binds to is not known.

The method was 5' RACE. For each TCR library, 3,500 to 4,000 ng of total RNA was used. For each sample, cDNA synthesis was carried out in eight separate reactions using SMARTScribe reverse transcriptase. Unique molecular identifiers containing a 6-nucleotide sample barcode were introduced through template switching during cDNA synthesis. TCRalpha and TCRbeta cDNA was amplified by two nested PCRs of 16 and 9 cycles, with bead purification after each PCR. Before amplification, cDNA was treated with uracil DNA-glycosylase and purified using the QIAquick PCR purification kit. The second PCR added Illumina TruSeq-compatible adapters along with sample-specific barcodes. Library quality and concentration were checked on TapeStation and Qubit, and libraries were pooled at around 4.7 ng each. Sequencing of pooled libraries was carried out on an Illumina HiSeq2500 single-index Rapid Run using 2 x 100 bp reads and custom sequencing primers. The paper's processing steps were these. MiGEC version 1.2.6 was used for UMI-based consensus assembly, which corrected PCR and sequencing errors. MiXCR version 2.1.1 was used for V(D)J alignment, clonotype assembly and CDR3 extraction. Normalisation of gene usage, clonotype sharing and MAIT/NKT TCR abundance was achieved by analysing the top 1000, 10 000 and 20 000 clonotypes per sample. Diversity was computed as the inverse Simpson index with the vegan R package after downsampling to 27 000 UMIs. Paired Mann-Whitney U tests were applied to discordant twin pairs, with Benjamini-Hochberg correction for multiple testing. TCRdb reprocessed the reads into one record per CDR3 protein sequence, lacking DNA. In this record, the V and J calls reflect TCRdb's handling and not the investigators' own analysis. This specimen's table enumerates over 100,000 distinct CDR3 sequences. Of the sample, 9.5% to 15% is held by the ten largest clones.

The chain uses TRBV4-1 and TRBJ2-4; the TCRdb D gene call, TRBD2, has no DNA to confirm it. Sequencing was performed on blood. The sequence was obtained from a human donor with ulcerative colitis or Crohn's disease, or a healthy co-twin of an affected twin (not recorded which). The CDR3 protein sequence reads: CASSHAGGTSGSGIQYF.